The 9 T cell receptor beta chains given below trace back to one sample, sequenced in a study of tumor-infiltrating lymphocytes in primary liver carcinoma. The template, about 540 ng total RNA, yielded TCR beta cDNA made with a constant-region primer. Modified slightly, ARM-PCR produced TCR beta libraries over three nested multiplex PCR rounds. TRBV1-TRBV30 forward and Cbeta reverse primers drove the first two roughly 10-cycle rounds. TCRdb re-called the multiplex PCR reads through MiXCR, storing one row per CDR3 protein. The table has more than 50,000 distinct CDR3 sequences, 70% to 85% seen once; the top ten hold around 23%. Co-extraction of RNA and DNA was performed on about 19-30 mg of unsorted bulk tissue. What was sequenced was liver tumor tissue from sampling region 2. The subset here: tumor region T2, inferior pole. The source is a man aged 35-49 years with primary liver carcinoma and hepatitis B virus infection.

The chain joins TRBV7-2 to TRBJ2-1; D is ambiguous. Trimming removed 5 bases at V and 9 bases at J, with 14 bases between. The germline CDR1 and CDR2 sequences are SGHTA and FQGNSA. The CDR3 totals 13 residues. The DNA for the CDR3 is TGTGCCAGCAGCCACCCGAAGGGTGCTGAGCAGTTCTTC. It is translated as CASSHPKGAEQFF.

As regards this clonotype: A much more abundant neighbour one base away suggests this may be a read error. This chain joins TRBV29-1 and TRBJ2-1; D ambiguous. Germline loops: CDR1 SQVTM, CDR2 ANQGSEA. The CDR3 spans 13 residues. The V and J ends lost 7 bases and 8 bases respectively, with 18 bases between them. In DNA, the CDR3 is TGCAGCGCTCCACTGCCCCTGAGCGATGAGCAGTTCTTC. Its protein is CSAPLPLSDEQFF.

A single count supports this clonotype. One end of the junction does not line up with germline, which may come from a read error. The chain carries TRBV13 and TRBJ2-2; tentatively, D is TRBD2 (5 bases). The germline V gene encodes CDR1 PRHDT and CDR2 FYEKMQ (reference sequence). The CDR3 sequence is 15 residues long. In DNA, the CDR3 is TGTGCCAGCAGCTTCGTCAGTGCGAAAACCGGGGAGCTGTTATTT. This translates into CASSFVSAKTGELLF.

This clonotype has just a few counts. One end of the junction fails to match germline, which may point to a read error. This chain links TRBV4-1 with TRBJ2-1; D possibly corresponds to TRBD2 (6 bases). Germline CDR1 reads MGHRA; CDR2 reads YSYEKL. The CDR3 runs 16 residues. CDR3 protein: CASSQAGASVYNEQFF. In nucleotides, the CDR3 is TGCGCTAGCAGCCAAGCCGGGGCTAGCGTCTACAATGAGCAGTTCTTC.

Note on this clonotype: The junction does not match germline at one end; this may be a read error. This chain joins TRBV7-8 and TRBJ2-3; a weak D match, TRBD1 (5 bases). Germline V gene data show CDR1 as SGHVS and CDR2 as FQNEAQ. This CDR3 is 14 amino acids long. The CDR3 sequence: CASSLGVGTGTQYF. The CDR3 DNA is TGTGCCAGCAGTTTAGGAGTAGGCACAGGTACGCAGTATTTT.

The chain combines TRBV29-1 with TRBJ2-7; TRBD2 is a possible D gene (6 bases). Germline assignment: CDR1 SQVTM and CDR2 ANQGSEA. The CDR3 covers 13 residues. V lost 6 bases and J lost 1, with 13 bases in between. CDR3 region: CSVEGLPSYEQYF. CDR3 in DNA: TGCAGCGTGGAGGGGCTCCCTTCCTACGAGCAGTACTTC.

Worth noting for this clonotype: At one boundary the junction diverges from the germline segment, which might be a read error. The rearrangement links TRBV11-1 to TRBJ2-5; tentative D call: TRBD2 (5 bases). The CDR3 has 17 amino acids. Germline CDR1 and CDR2: SGHAT and FQDESV (reference sequence). This CDR3 is CANSLVKGGQLHGTQYF. CDR3 in DNA: TGTGCCAACAGCTTAGTAAAAGGCGGGCAACTCCACGGGACCCAGTACTTC.

With regard to this clonotype: A read error may be the cause here, since a much bigger clone is one base away. This chain uses TRBV5-1 with TRBJ2-2; D is uncertain. The CDR3 runs to 15 residues. Germline CDR1 and CDR2: SGHRS and YFSETQ. DNA of the CDR3: TGCGCCAGCAGCCTCACCCCGGCGAACACCGTGGAGCTGTTTTTT. It codes for CASSLTPANTVELFF.

Details on this clonotype: As the CDR3 is not closed by the conserved phenylalanine or tryptophan, this likely results from a read error. The V gene is TRBV4-2, the J gene TRBJ2-7; 11 positions match TRBD2. Germline assignment: CDR1 LGHNA and CDR2 YNFKEQ. This CDR3 is built from 17 residues. The CDR3 loop is CATTVLAGVYKSYDQYL. The DNA of the CDR3 is TGTGCCACTACTGTACTAGCGGGAGTTTATAAGTCCTACGATCAGTACCTC.